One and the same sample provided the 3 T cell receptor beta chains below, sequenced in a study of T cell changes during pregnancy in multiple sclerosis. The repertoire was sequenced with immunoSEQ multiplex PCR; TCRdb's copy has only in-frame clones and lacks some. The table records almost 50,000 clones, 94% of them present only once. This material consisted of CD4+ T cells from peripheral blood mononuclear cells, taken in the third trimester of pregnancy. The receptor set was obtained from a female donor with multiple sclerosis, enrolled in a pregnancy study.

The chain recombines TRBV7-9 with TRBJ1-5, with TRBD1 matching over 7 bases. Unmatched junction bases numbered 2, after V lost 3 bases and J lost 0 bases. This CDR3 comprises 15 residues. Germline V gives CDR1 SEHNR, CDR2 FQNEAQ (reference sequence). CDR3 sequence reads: CASSLQGDSNQPQHF. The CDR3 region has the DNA TGTGCCAGCAGCTTGCAGGGGGATAGCAATCAGCCCCAGCATTTT.

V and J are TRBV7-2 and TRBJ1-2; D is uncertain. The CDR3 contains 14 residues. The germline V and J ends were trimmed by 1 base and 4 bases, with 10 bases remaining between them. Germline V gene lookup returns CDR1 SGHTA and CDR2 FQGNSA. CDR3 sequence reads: CASSLDARFYGYTF. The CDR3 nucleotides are TGTGCCAGCAGCTTAGATGCTAGATTCTATGGCTACACCTTC.

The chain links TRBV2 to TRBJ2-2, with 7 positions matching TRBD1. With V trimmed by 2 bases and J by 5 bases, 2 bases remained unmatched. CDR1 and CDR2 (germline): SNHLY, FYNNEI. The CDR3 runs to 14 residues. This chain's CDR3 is CASSESRGTGELFF. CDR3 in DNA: TGTGCCAGCAGTGAAAGCAGGGGGACCGGGGAGCTGTTTTTT.